These 18 T cell receptor beta chains came from one sample sequenced in a study of control samples from healthy donors and cancer patients. Profiled with immunoSEQ multiplex PCR; TCRdb holds only in-frame clones, not every one. This sample has 55,000 to 80,000 clones, with roughly nine tenths found just once. The specimen sequenced was PBMCs. The source of these receptors is a man in his sixties with colorectal cancer.

This chain links TRBV3-1 (or the pseudogene TRBV3-2) with TRBJ2-3, with TRBD1 identical over 7 bases. Germline V lookup: CDR1 LGHDT, CDR2 YNNKEL (reference sequence). The CDR3 has 16 amino acids. The trim removed 1 base at V and 5 bases at J, leaving 9 bases unmatched. CDR3 sequence reads: CASSQAHRGREDTQYF. CDR3 sequence (DNA): TGTGCCAGCAGCCAAGCCCACAGGGGTCGGGAAGATACGCAGTATTTT.

CDR3 residues: CASSEALLGGRYNEQFF. The CDR3 nucleotides read TGTGCCAGCAGTGAAGCGCTTTTAGGGGGCCGCTACAATGAGCAGTTCTTC. The rearrangement uses TRBV2 and TRBJ2-1; 7 positions match TRBD1. This CDR3 contains 17 residues. Germline values: CDR1 SNHLY, CDR2 FYNNEI. V lost 0 bases, J lost 3 bases, and 8 bases stayed unmatched.

This sequence joins TRBV12-5 and TRBJ2-2, with 7 bases identical to TRBD1. Trimming cost V 6 bases and J 6 bases; bases outside gene matches: 10. Germline-derived CDR1 and CDR2 are LGHNT and FRNRAP. CDR3 length: 15 residues. The CDR3 is CASGQGGAGAGELFF. DNA for the CDR3: TGTGCTAGTGGCCAAGGGGGCGCGGGCGCCGGGGAGCTGTTTTTT.

The chain joins TRBV7-2 to TRBJ2-1; 9 bases fit TRBD2. V lost 1 base and J lost 0; bases outside the gene matches: 4. Germline-derived CDR1 and CDR2 are SGHTA and FQGNSA. CDR3 length: 17 residues. For the CDR3, the DNA is TGTGCCAGCAGCTTAGAACCTAGCGGGATCTCCTACAATGAGCAGTTCTTC. Protein sequence: CASSLEPSGISYNEQFF.

The chain combines TRBV18 with TRBJ2-7; possibly TRBD1 for D (6 bases). This CDR3 has 13 amino acids. Trimming pared 4 bases from V and 4 bases from J, leaving 11 bases between. CDR1 KGHSH and CDR2 LQKENI come from the germline V gene. The CDR3 loop reads CASSQNQGYEQYF. For the CDR3, the DNA is TGTGCCAGCTCACAAAATCAGGGGTACGAGCAGTACTTC. Full variable domain (rest looked up from reference TRBV18 and TRBJ2-7): NAGVMQNPRHLVRRRGQEARLRCSPMKGHSHVYWYRQLPEEGLKFMVYLQKENIIDESGMPKERFSAEFPKEGPSILRIQQVVRGDSAAYFCASSQNQGYEQYFGPGTRLTVT.

V gene TRBV12-3 or TRBV12-4 combines with J gene TRBJ2-1; D is possibly TRBD1 or TRBD2 (6 bases each). This CDR3 is built from 13 residues. Trimming pared 0 bases from V and 15 bases from J, leaving 15 bases between. The CDR3 region is CASSLAGTSRGFF. The CDR3 nucleotides read TGTGCCAGCAGTTTAGCAGGGACTTCCAGGGGGTTCTTC.

This CDR3 reads CASSSTRDRGYEQYF. Written as DNA, the CDR3 is TGTGCCAGCAGCTCCACCCGGGACAGGGGATACGAGCAGTACTTC. V usage is TRBV7-3 and J usage is TRBJ2-7; TRBD1 matches at 10 bases. J gave up 4 bases and V 4 bases, and 7 bases lay outside the gene matches. The CDR3 consists of 15 residues. The V gene's germline CDR1 is SGHTA and CDR2 FQGTGA. The variable domain in full, with the rest retrieved from reference TRBV7-3 and TRBJ2-7, is GAGVSQTPSNKVTEKGKYVELRCDPISGHTALYWYRQSLGQGPEFLIYFQGTGAADDSGLPNDRFFAVRPEGSVSTLKIQRTERGDSAVYLCASSSTRDRGYEQYFGPGTRLTVT.

The V gene is TRBV2, the J gene TRBJ1-2; D gene unclear. Germline V gene sequence: CDR1 SNHLY, CDR2 FYNNEI. The ends were cut back, 2 bases at V and 8 bases at J, with 15 bases in the middle. The CDR3 sequence is 14 residues long. In DNA, the CDR3 is TGTGCCAGCAGTGAATGGGTGGTAGAAGGAGGCTACACCTTC. Its protein product is CASSEWVVEGGYTF.

This chain links TRBV7-2 with TRBJ2-1; TRBD2 matches 7 bases. This CDR3 is 16 amino acids long. With V trimmed by 5 bases and J by 4 bases, 11 bases remained unmatched. The germline V gene encodes CDR1 SGHTA and CDR2 FQGNSA. The CDR3 region has the DNA TGTGCCAGCAGCCCCCTCCCAGCGGGGCTTTACAATGAGCAGTTCTTC. It codes for CASSPLPAGLYNEQFF.

The gene calls are TRBV4-3 and TRBJ2-2; no reliable D call. V was clipped by 0 bases and J by 3 bases, with 8 bases between them. CDR3 size: 15 residues. CDR1 is LGHNA and CDR2 is YSLEER in the germline V gene. The CDR3 here is CASSQEPLYTGELFF. In DNA form, the CDR3 reads TGCGCCAGCAGCCAAGAGCCCCTGTACACCGGGGAGCTGTTTTTT.

The chain recombines TRBV7-9 with TRBJ2-3; 13 bases fit TRBD2. The CDR3 totals 16 residues. V dropped 6 bases and J dropped 2; count of bases not matched to a gene: 5. CDR1 is SEHNR, CDR2 FQNEAQ, per germline (reference sequence). The CDR3 here is CASSPGLAGATDTQYF. The CDR3 nucleotides are TGTGCCAGCAGTCCCGGACTAGCGGGGGCCACAGATACGCAGTATTTT. Based on the CDR3 plus reference TRBV7-9 and TRBJ2-3, the full variable domain is DTGVSQNPRHKITKRGQNVTFRCDPISEHNRLYWYRQTLGQGPEFLTYFQNEAQLEKSRLLSDRFSAERPKGSFSTLEIQRTEQGDSAMYLCASSPGLAGATDTQYFGPGTRLTVL.

The chain employs TRBV19 and TRBJ2-4, with 8 bases lining up with TRBD1. The V gene's germline CDR1 is LNHDA and CDR2 SQIVND (reference sequence). CDR3 length: 14 residues. V lost 5 bases and J lost 1; bases outside the gene matches: 1. The CDR3 DNA is TGTGCCAGTAGTTACAGGGGGGCCAAAAACATTCAGTACTTC. Its protein is CASSYRGAKNIQYF.

This clone was recorded only once. The chain links TRBV6-1 to TRBJ2-1; no clear D gene. Trimming pared 1 base from V and 0 bases from J, leaving 10 bases between. CDR1 MNHNS and CDR2 SASEGT come from the germline V gene. This CDR3 has 16 residues. CDR3 loop: CASSEGIAFSYNEQFF. Written as DNA, the CDR3 is TGTGCCAGCAGTGAAGGAATAGCCTTCTCCTACAATGAGCAGTTCTTC.

This clone was seen a single time. The chain has TRBV6-5 and TRBJ2-7; maybe TRBD1 (7 bases). The V gene's germline CDR1 is MNHEY and CDR2 SVGAGI. V was pared by 6 bases and J by 4 bases, with 16 bases between. The CDR3 covers 14 residues. DNA for the CDR3: TGTGCCAGCAGCCATTCGACAGGGACTTACGAGCAGTACTTC. This translates into CASSHSTGTYEQYF.

The chain carries TRBV6-5 and TRBJ2-3; maybe TRBD2 (7 bases). CDR3 length: 15 amino acids. The germline V gene encodes CDR1 MNHEY and CDR2 SVGAGI. V lost 4 bases to trimming and J lost 4 bases, with 15 bases between them. The CDR3 region is CASSFGRGGADTQYF. The CDR3, as DNA: TGTGCCAGCAGTTTTGGCAGGGGAGGGGCAGATACGCAGTATTTT.

V gene TRBV6-5 combines with J gene TRBJ1-2, with D possibly matching TRBD1 (5 bases). The V end lost 7 bases, the J end lost 6 bases, and 15 bases lay between the germline ends. Germline CDR1 and CDR2: MNHEY and SVGAGI. The CDR3 has 13 residues. The CDR3, as DNA: TGTGCCAGCAAAGACGGGGTAGGGGATGGCTACACCTTC. This sequence encodes CASKDGVGDGYTF.

The V gene is TRBV18, the J gene TRBJ2-7; 7 bases are a match to TRBD1. Trimming at V came to 5 bases and at J to 0 bases, leaving 1 base not matched to a gene. The CDR3 spans 13 residues. Germline CDR1 and CDR2: KGHSH and LQKENI. In DNA form, the CDR3 reads TGTGCCAGCTCAGCAGGGGGCTCCTACGAGCAGTACTTC. Translation: CASSAGGSYEQYF.

The chain uses TRBV14 and TRBJ2-2; 9 bases agree with TRBD2. CDR1 and CDR2 from the germline V gene are SGHDN and FVKESK. The length of the CDR3 is 18 residues. Losses at the gene ends were 4 bases for V and 4 bases for J; bases not matched to a gene: 13. The CDR3 sequence is CASSPMGAGGKSTGELFF. CDR3 DNA: TGTGCCAGCAGCCCAATGGGCGCGGGGGGGAAGAGCACCGGGGAGCTGTTTTTT.